A single sample is the source of the 18 T cell receptor beta chains below, sequenced in a study of cytomegalovirus exposure and HLA in healthy donors. The PCR ran on 60 Vbeta and 13 Jbeta primers. The data were produced by immunoSEQ multiplex PCR, yet TCRdb's version contains in-frame clones alone and is incomplete. The sample lists about 130,000 clones, 65% to 80% occurring once. Sequencing was done on a sample of PBMCs. The origin of the receptors is a middle-aged woman in good health and CMV-seropositive.

The chain is built from TRBV7-3 and TRBJ2-7; no reliable D call. The CDR3 covers 11 residues. Germline CDR1 is SGHTA and CDR2 is FQGTGA. V dropped 8 bases and J dropped 3 bases, with 8 bases sitting between them. CDR3 bases: TGTGCCAGCCTACCGCTCTACGAGCAGTACTTC. The encoded protein is CASLPLYEQYF. Together with reference TRBV7-3 and TRBJ2-7, the CDR3 gives the full variable domain: GAGVSQTPSNKVTEKGKYVELRCDPISGHTALYWYRQSLGQGPEFLIYFQGTGAADDSGLPNDRFFAVRPEGSVSTLKIQRTERGDSAVYLCASLPLYEQYFGPGTRLTVT.

In its sample, this clone was seen a few times. This chain uses TRBV7-9 with TRBJ1-1, with D tentatively TRBD1 (5 bases). Germline V gene sequence: CDR1 SEHNR, CDR2 FQNEAQ (reference sequence). This CDR3 spans 15 amino acids. The V end was cut by 5 bases, the J end by 0 bases, with 13 bases between. CDR3 DNA sequence: TGTGCCAGCAGCCCCTGGGGGGGGATGAACACTGAAGCTTTCTTT. It is translated as CASSPWGGMNTEAFF.

Worth noting for this clone: An end of the junction does not agree with germline; a read error may underlie this. The chain's CDR3 is CVSSPRGVKEEKLFF. CDR3 nucleotides: TGTGTCAGTAGCCCCCGCGGGGTTAAGGAGGAAAAACTGTTTTTT. The genes are TRBV19 and TRBJ1-4; no definite D call. The CDR3 runs to 15 residues. Germline CDR1 is LNHDA and CDR2 is SQIVND (reference sequence).

The rearrangement links TRBV6-1 to TRBJ2-7, with 7 bases fitting TRBD1. The junction had 7 bases not matched to a gene; V was cut back by 3 bases and J by 5 bases. Germline V gene sequence: CDR1 MNHNS, CDR2 SASEGT. The CDR3 contains 14 residues. The CDR3 loop is CASSETGSGHEQYF. The CDR3 region has the DNA TGTGCCAGCAGTGAGACAGGGTCGGGTCACGAGCAGTACTTC.

The chain uses TRBV7-9 and TRBJ2-7; a weak D match, TRBD1 (8 bases). With 11 bases removed from V and 5 bases from J, the gap between germline ends came to 25 bases. The germline gives CDR1 SEHNR, CDR2 FQNEAQ (reference sequence). There are 15 residues in the CDR3. Written as DNA, the CDR3 is TGTGCCTACAAGCTGGGGGGGACAGGCGGGGACGAGCAGTACTTC. It is translated as CAYKLGGTGGDEQYF. Supplemented by reference TRBV7-9 and TRBJ2-7, the full variable domain reads DTGVSQNPRHKITKRGQNVTFRCDPISEHNRLYWYRQTLGQGPEFLTYFQNEAQLEKSRLLSDRFSAERPKGSFSTLEIQRTEQGDSAMYLCAYKLGGTGGDEQYFGPGTRLTVT.

CDR3 region: CASSLGGDSSGNTIYF. In DNA form, the CDR3 reads TGTGCCAGCAGCTTAGGGGGGGACAGCTCTGGAAACACCATATATTTT. This sequence joins TRBV7-6 and TRBJ1-3, with 7 bases matching TRBD1. From germline, CDR1 is SGHVS and CDR2 FNYEAQ. J was trimmed by 0 bases and V by 1 base; bases with no gene match: 3. The CDR3 spans 16 residues.

This chain uses TRBV30 with TRBJ2-5; D remains unclear. Germline values: CDR1 GTSNPN, CDR2 SVGIG (reference sequence). The CDR3 is made up of 12 amino acids. The V end was cut by 2 bases, the J end by 5 bases, with 9 bases between. In DNA form, the CDR3 reads TGTGCCTGGAGTTTAGTCACGGAGACCCAGTACTTC. Translated, it gives CAWSLVTETQYF.

CDR3 amino acids: CASSSRDSDPYGYTF. The CDR3, as DNA: TGTGCCAGTAGTAGCCGGGACAGTGACCCCTATGGCTACACCTTC. This chain joins TRBV19 and TRBJ1-2, with 7 bases matching TRBD1. The V gene's germline CDR1 is LNHDA and CDR2 SQIVND (reference sequence). CDR3 length: 15 amino acids. Losses at the gene ends were 4 bases for V and 4 bases for J; bases not matched to a gene: 9.

V usage is TRBV19 and J usage is TRBJ2-1, with 7 bases that match TRBD2. The CDR3 covers 16 residues. Germline V CDR1 and CDR2: LNHDA, SQIVND (reference sequence). V gave up 6 bases and J gave up 6 bases; unmatched junction bases: 14. CDR3 amino acids: CASSHPRASGSNEQFF. For the CDR3, the DNA is TGTGCCAGTAGCCACCCGCGGGCTAGCGGAAGCAATGAGCAGTTCTTC. The variable domain in full, completed from reference TRBV19 and TRBJ2-1, reads DGGITQSPKYLFRKEGQNVTLSCEQNLNHDAMYWYRQDPGQGLRLIYYSQIVNDFQKGDIAEGYSVSREKKESFPLTVTSAQKNPTAFYLCASSHPRASGSNEQFFGPGTRLTVL.

This clone has a handful of counts. V and J are TRBV4-1 and TRBJ1-2; the match to TRBD1 covers 7 bases. This CDR3 spans 15 amino acids. Germline V gene lookup returns CDR1 MGHRA and CDR2 YSYEKL. Trimming removed 4 bases from V and 8 bases from J; junction bases left unmatched: 13. CDR3 protein: CASSPVGGTARGYTF. The CDR3 DNA is TGCGCCAGCAGCCCAGTTGGAGGGACAGCTCGGGGCTACACCTTC.

This clone was detected only a few times. The chain links TRBV19 to TRBJ2-7; 9 nucleotides line up with TRBD2. Germline V gives CDR1 LNHDA, CDR2 SQIVND (reference sequence). This CDR3 region has 16 residues. V was pared by 1 base and J by 2 bases, with 6 bases of the junction left unmatched. The CDR3 DNA sequence: TGTGCCAGTAGTATAGGGGACCTAGCGGGACCCTACGAGCAGTACTTC. Its protein is CASSIGDLAGPYEQYF. Drawing the rest from reference TRBV19 and TRBJ2-7, the complete variable domain is DGGITQSPKYLFRKEGQNVTLSCEQNLNHDAMYWYRQDPGQGLRLIYYSQIVNDFQKGDIAEGYSVSREKKESFPLTVTSAQKNPTAFYLCASSIGDLAGPYEQYFGPGTRLTVT.

The chain is built from TRBV4-2 and TRBJ2-5, with a tentative D call TRBD2 (5 bases). Germline V lookup: CDR1 LGHNA, CDR2 YNFKEQ. V shed 1 base and J shed 4 bases, with 10 bases lying between them. The CDR3 contains 14 residues. CDR3 sequence: CASSQGGYRETQYF. The CDR3 bases are TGTGCCAGCAGCCAAGGAGGGTATCGAGAGACCCAGTACTTC.

This CDR3 reads CASSLQGRDTEAFF. The CDR3, as DNA: TGTGCCAGCAGTCTACAGGGACGTGACACTGAAGCTTTCTTT. This chain uses TRBV6-1 with TRBJ1-1, with D perhaps TRBD1 (6 bases). V dropped 5 bases and J dropped 3 bases, with 13 bases sitting between them. Germline V gene sequence: CDR1 MNHNS, CDR2 SASEGT. This CDR3 comprises 14 residues.

This chain joins TRBV7-6 and TRBJ1-2; 8 bases are shared with TRBD1. V was pared by 3 bases and J by 5 bases, with 5 bases of the junction left unmatched. In germline, CDR1 is SGHVS, CDR2 FNYEAQ. The CDR3 totals 14 residues. CDR3 amino acids: CASSFTGGRYGYTF. The CDR3 DNA reads as TGTGCCAGCAGCTTCACAGGGGGAAGGTATGGCTACACCTTC.

The chain combines TRBV5-1 with TRBJ1-3, with D hard to call. The germline CDR1 and CDR2 sequences are SGHRS and YFSETQ. CDR3 size: 15 residues. V lost 0 bases and J 0 bases, leaving 7 bases between the germline ends. CDR3 loop: CASSLDGNSGNTIYF. CDR3 coding DNA: TGCGCCAGCAGCTTGGACGGGAACTCTGGAAACACCATATATTTT.

The V call is TRBV5-4, the J call TRBJ1-1; 8 bases map to TRBD1. The CDR3 consists of 14 residues. With 3 bases clipped from V and 1 base from J, the junction kept 2 bases outside the gene matches. Per the germline V gene, CDR1 is SGHNT and CDR2 is YYREEE (reference sequence). DNA for the CDR3: TGTGCCAGCAGCTGGACAGGGACGAACACTGAAGCTTTCTTT. Its protein is CASSWTGTNTEAFF.

The rearrangement uses TRBV5-6 and TRBJ2-3; D unclear. V was shortened by 0 bases and J by 6 bases, with 14 bases between the two germline ends. The CDR3 loop spans 15 amino acids. Germline V CDR1 and CDR2: SGHDT, YYEEEE. The CDR3 sequence: CASSLARLIGDTQYF. CDR3 DNA sequence: TGTGCCAGCAGCTTGGCCCGGCTGATCGGGGATACGCAGTATTTT.

This chain uses TRBV9 with TRBJ2-3; 9 nucleotides agree with TRBD2. There are 17 residues in the CDR3. CDR1 and CDR2 (germline): SGDLS, YYNGEE. The trim removed 0 bases at V and 3 bases at J, leaving 8 bases unmatched. CDR3 protein: CASSVATSGWGTDTQYF. In nucleotides, the CDR3 is TGTGCCAGCAGCGTAGCTACTAGCGGGTGGGGGACAGATACGCAGTATTTT. The whole variable domain, filled in from reference TRBV9 and TRBJ2-3, reads DSGVTQTPKHLITATGQRVTLRCSPRSGDLSVYWYQQSLDQGLQFLIQYYNGEERAKGNILERFSAQQFPDLHSELNLSSLELGDSALYFCASSVATSGWGTDTQYFGPGTRLTVL.